These 22 T cell receptor beta chains share one sample of origin, sequenced in a study of cytomegalovirus exposure and HLA in healthy donors. PCR primers comprised 60 Vbeta and 13 Jbeta primers. Data came from immunoSEQ multiplex PCR; TCRdb stores just in-frame clones and leaves some out. The repertoire holds around 270,000 clones, roughly 80% seen once, with roughly 0.31% in the top ten. Sequencing input: PBMCs. Source of these receptors: a girl aged 2 to 9 in good health and CMV-seronegative.

The CDR3 here is CASSLDRVLGNTIYF. In nucleotides, the CDR3 is TGTGCCAGCAGCTTAGATCGGGTCCTTGGAAACACCATATATTTT. V is TRBV7-8 and J is TRBJ1-3; no definite D call. Germline-derived CDR1 and CDR2 are SGHVS and FQNEAQ. The CDR3 loop spans 15 amino acids. Trimming shortened V by 1 base and J by 3 bases, and 10 bases separated the two germline ends.

V and J are TRBV5-6 and TRBJ1-1; D possibly corresponds to TRBD1 (5 bases). The germline CDR1 and CDR2 sequences are SGHDT and YYEEEE. This CDR3 contains 15 residues. V was shortened by 4 bases and J by 3 bases, with 16 bases between the two germline ends. The DNA for the CDR3 is TGTGCCAGCAGCCCCGCGACTGGGGGGTACACTGAAGCTTTCTTT. As protein: CASSPATGGYTEAFF. Drawing the rest from reference TRBV5-6 and TRBJ1-1, the complete variable domain is DAGVTQSPTHLIKTRGQQVTLRCSPKSGHDTVSWYQQALGQGPQFIFQYYEEEERQRGNFPDRFSGHQFPNYSSELNVNALLLGDSALYLCASSPATGGYTEAFFGQGTRLTVV.

In DNA, the CDR3 is TGTGCCATCCTTGGACAGCTGGTTGAGCAGTACTTC. Protein: CAILGQLVEQYF. The V gene is TRBV10-3, the J gene TRBJ2-7; a weak D match, TRBD1 (6 bases). Trimming left V 8 bases short and J 7 bases short, with 15 bases between. The length of the CDR3 is 12 residues. CDR1 is ENHRY, CDR2 SYGVKD, per germline.

This chain links TRBV28 with TRBJ2-3; TRBD2 matches at 8 bases. Germline values: CDR1 MDHEN, CDR2 SYDVKM. The CDR3 has 13 residues. Trimming removed 8 bases from V and 2 bases from J; junction bases left unmatched: 3. The CDR3 sequence: CASGAGVTDTQYF. The CDR3 DNA reads TGTGCCAGCGGAGCGGGGGTCACAGATACGCAGTATTTT. The variable domain in full, completed from reference TRBV28 and TRBJ2-3, reads DVKVTQSSRYLVKRTGEKVFLECVQDMDHENMFWYRQDPGLGLRLIYFSYDVKMKEKGDIPEGYSVSREKKERFSLILESASTNQTSMYLCASGAGVTDTQYFGPGTRLTVL.

The gene calls are TRBV27 and TRBJ2-1; 11 bases agree with TRBD2. The CDR3 runs to 20 residues. J gave up 1 base and V 0 bases, and 11 bases lay outside the gene matches. The V gene's germline CDR1 is MNHEY and CDR2 SMNVEV (reference sequence). CDR3 DNA: TGTGCCAGCAGTTTATCGCCTAGCGGGGGGCGAAGGGGATCCTACAATGAGCAGTTCTTC. This sequence encodes CASSLSPSGGRRGSYNEQFF.

The CDR3 DNA sequence: TGTGCCACAAATGCCGGGACACCTAGTTACGAGCAGTACTTC. This translates into CATNAGTPSYEQYF. The V gene is TRBV28, the J gene TRBJ2-7; D may be TRBD1 (6 bases). Germline V gene lookup returns CDR1 MDHEN and CDR2 SYDVKM. This CDR3 region has 14 residues. V gave up 10 bases and J gave up 4 bases, with 20 bases separating them.

The CDR3 is CASSLPRQGSTNEKLFF. The CDR3, as DNA: TGTGCCAGCAGCTTACCCCGACAGGGTTCAACTAATGAAAAACTGTTTTTT. This chain joins TRBV7-9 and TRBJ1-4; TRBD1 matches at 7 bases. Trimming took 2 bases from V and 0 from J; bases not matched to a gene: 6. CDR3 length: 17 amino acids. Germline assignment: CDR1 SEHNR and CDR2 FQNEAQ (reference sequence).

This chain connects TRBV6-1 to TRBJ1-5, with D perhaps TRBD1 (6 bases). V was trimmed by 0 bases and J by 0 bases, leaving 15 bases between them. CDR1 and CDR2 from the germline V gene are MNHNS and SASEGT. The CDR3 loop spans 18 amino acids. Written as DNA, the CDR3 is TGTGCCAGCAGTGAAGCGGGGGCGCGTGGTTATAGCAATCAGCCCCAGCATTTT. Protein product: CASSEAGARGYSNQPQHF.

V is TRBV18 and J is TRBJ1-2; D gene ambiguous. This CDR3 contains 14 residues. The V and J ends lost 3 bases and 5 bases respectively, with 13 bases between them. Germline CDR1 and CDR2: KGHSH and LQKENI. This CDR3 is CASSPQQSLYGYTF. In DNA form, the CDR3 reads TGTGCCAGCTCACCCCAACAAAGTCTTTATGGCTACACCTTC.

The V and J genes are TRBV6-6 and TRBJ2-7; D might be TRBD2 (7 bases). The CDR3 is 16 amino acids. Trimming took 6 bases from V and 3 from J, leaving 21 bases between them. CDR1 is MNHNY, CDR2 SVGAGI, per germline (reference sequence). The CDR3 sequence: CASSPAQGGGGYEQYF. DNA for the CDR3: TGTGCCAGCAGCCCAGCCCAGGGAGGGGGAGGCTACGAGCAGTACTTC.

The genes are TRBV25-1 and TRBJ2-3; 7 positions agree with TRBD2. The CDR3 loop spans 16 amino acids. Germline V gene lookup returns CDR1 MGHDK and CDR2 SYGVNS. V was clipped by 6 bases and J by 0 bases; unmatched bases: 9. The chain's CDR3 is CASRAGVGGSTDTQYF. CDR3 nucleotide sequence: TGTGCCAGCAGGGCCGGGGTGGGAGGGAGCACAGATACGCAGTATTTT.

Here the CDR3 reads CASSQEISGSGQPQHF. In DNA, the CDR3 is TGTGCCAGCAGCCAAGAGATATCAGGGTCAGGTCAGCCCCAGCATTTT. This chain links TRBV4-2 with TRBJ1-5; perhaps TRBD1 as D (5 bases). V was cut by 0 bases and J by 6 bases, with 15 bases left in between. Germline V gives CDR1 LGHNA, CDR2 YNFKEQ. The CDR3 runs to 16 residues.

The chain links TRBV7-9 to TRBJ1-5, with D possibly TRBD1 on 5 matching bases. This CDR3 contains 14 residues. In germline, CDR1 is SEHNR, CDR2 FQNEAQ (reference sequence). Trimming took 0 bases from V and 3 from J, leaving 6 bases between them. The CDR3 loop is CASSLAGLNQPQHF. The CDR3 region has the DNA TGTGCCAGCAGCTTAGCGGGGCTCAATCAGCCCCAGCATTTT.

This clone has just one count. The chain has TRBV28 and TRBJ2-1; TRBD2 agrees at 7 bases. The CDR3 covers 14 residues. The V gene end was trimmed by 5 bases and the J gene end by 2 bases; junction bases not matched to a gene: 3. The germline V gene has CDR1 MDHEN and CDR2 SYDVKM. The CDR3 nucleotides are TGTGCCAGCAGTCCGGGGACTACCTACAATGAGCAGTTCTTC. Translated, it gives CASSPGTTYNEQFF.

This chain joins TRBV6-6 and TRBJ2-7, with TRBD1 matching 10 bases. V was pared by 6 bases and J by 7 bases, with 12 bases of the junction left unmatched. Germline V lookup: CDR1 MNHNY, CDR2 SVGAGI (reference sequence). The CDR3 is 15 residues long. CDR3 amino acids: CASSHPRDRGREQYF. CDR3 DNA sequence: TGTGCCAGCAGCCACCCCCGGGACAGGGGAAGGGAGCAGTACTTC.

The chain has TRBV25-1 and TRBJ2-7; 10 bases map to TRBD1. With 4 bases clipped from V and 4 bases from J, the junction kept 16 bases outside the gene matches. The germline CDR1 and CDR2 sequences are MGHDK and SYGVNS. CDR3 length equals 18 residues. Here the CDR3 reads CASSGPGQGYPGIYEQYF. CDR3 DNA sequence: TGTGCCAGCAGTGGTCCGGGACAGGGGTATCCGGGTATTTACGAGCAGTACTTC.

The V and J genes are TRBV28 and TRBJ1-2; D remains ambiguous. V was pared by 2 bases and J by 4 bases, with 17 bases between. This CDR3 region has 16 residues. Germline V gene sequence: CDR1 MDHEN, CDR2 SYDVKM. The CDR3 region is CASSLDVTTSAYGYTF. The CDR3 coding sequence is TGTGCCAGCAGTTTAGACGTGACAACCTCCGCCTATGGCTACACCTTC.

This clone appeared once. This sequence joins TRBV2 and TRBJ1-1; D remains ambiguous. In germline, CDR1 is SNHLY, CDR2 FYNNEI. Between the trimmed V and J ends, which lost 7 bases and 5 bases, there was a span of 14 bases. The CDR3 runs 13 residues. The CDR3 coding sequence is TGTGCCAGCACGAGGGAAGTTGAGACTGAAGCTTTCTTT. Protein product: CASTREVETEAFF.

V usage is TRBV6-4 and J usage is TRBJ2-1; 9 bases map to TRBD1. Germline V gene sequence: CDR1 MRHNA, CDR2 SNTAGT. Losses at the gene ends were 0 bases for V and 3 bases for J; bases not matched to a gene: 3. The CDR3 runs to 16 residues. The CDR3 region has the DNA TGTGCCAGCAGTGACTCTGTGACAGGGGGCTACAATGAGCAGTTCTTC. Translated, it gives CASSDSVTGGYNEQFF.

This clone was picked up one time. The chain uses TRBV7-5 and TRBJ1-3; the DNA was not used to check the table's D call, TRBD1. TRBV7-5 is annotated as a pseudogene. This CDR3 spans 20 amino acids. Here the CDR3 reads CVRSLRRTGDWCLAGNTIYF. The CDR3, as DNA: TGTGTCAGAAGCTTACGTCGTACAGGGGACTGGTGCCTTGCTGGAAACACCATATATTTT.

The chain couples TRBV9 to TRBJ1-1, with D unclear. Trimming cost V 2 bases and J 2 bases, with 10 bases left between them. This CDR3 has 14 amino acids. Germline CDR1 SGDLS, CDR2 YYNGEE. CDR3 in amino acids: CASSVNTINTEAFF. CDR3 coding DNA: TGTGCCAGCAGCGTTAACACCATTAACACTGAAGCTTTCTTT.

The J gene is TRBJ2-3, the V gene TRBV7-2; a possible D gene is TRBD2 (6 bases). Germline V CDR1 and CDR2: SGHTA, FQGNSA. Trimming took 2 bases from V and 0 from J, leaving 9 bases between them. The CDR3 is made up of 15 amino acids. The CDR3 loop reads CASSLTGTSTDTQYF. The CDR3 DNA reads TGTGCCAGCAGCTTAACCGGGACTAGCACAGATACGCAGTATTTT. Supplemented by reference TRBV7-2 and TRBJ2-3, the full variable domain reads GAGVSQSPSNKVTEKGKDVELRCDPISGHTALYWYRQSLGQGLEFLIYFQGNSAPDKSGLPSDRFSAERTGGSVSTLTIQRTQQEDSAVYLCASSLTGTSTDTQYFGPGTRLTVL.